The 20 T cell receptor beta chains listed next were all sequenced from one sample in a study of blood T cell repertoires in COVID-19. The method was immunoSEQ multiplex PCR; TCRdb's version includes in-frame clones alone and lacks a portion of them. Seen here are 260,000 or so clones, about 87% observed once, and the top ten hold approximately 2.4%. The sequenced sample was PBMCs or T cells enriched from blood (not recorded which). Receptor source: a woman aged 25 to 39 with acute COVID-19.

The V and J genes are TRBV7-9 and TRBJ1-4; the match to TRBD1 covers 10 bases. This CDR3 contains 15 residues. Germline V gives CDR1 SEHNR, CDR2 FQNEAQ (reference sequence). V lost 5 bases and J lost 5; bases outside the gene matches: 5. CDR3 sequence reads: CASSTRDRGNEKLFF. The CDR3, as DNA: TGTGCCAGCAGCACCCGGGACAGGGGCAATGAAAAACTGTTTTTT.

V gene TRBV3-1 (or the pseudogene TRBV3-2) combines with J gene TRBJ1-4; 7 bases are shared with TRBD1. The germline CDR1 and CDR2 sequences are LGHDT and YNNKEL (reference sequence). This CDR3 is 14 amino acids long. V lost 1 base and J lost 8; bases outside the gene matches: 4. CDR3 in DNA: TGTGCCAGCAGCCAAGGGGGGACAGACGAAAAACTGTTTTTT. Its translation: CASSQGGTDEKLFF.

As DNA, the CDR3 is TGTGCCCCAAGGGGGAGCGCGACCGCCTCCGGGACAGTCCGACCGGAAGGTTACGAGCAGTACTTC. Amino acids: CAPRGSATASGTVRPEGYEQYF. The chain carries TRBV12-5 and TRBJ2-7, with 7 bases matching TRBD1. The CDR3 covers 22 residues. Germline V lookup: CDR1 LGHNT, CDR2 FRNRAP.

The rearrangement joins TRBV2 to TRBJ1-1; D remains unclear. This CDR3 region has 13 residues. Germline V gene lookup returns CDR1 SNHLY and CDR2 FYNNEI. The ends were cut back, 5 bases at V and 6 bases at J, with 13 bases in the middle. DNA for the CDR3: TGTGCCAGCAGTAGAGCTGCGGCGGCTGAAGCTTTCTTT. Translating gives CASSRAAAAEAFF.

The rearrangement joins TRBV25-1 to TRBJ2-7; 9 nucleotides align to TRBD1. The CDR3 contains 16 residues. Per germline, CDR1 MGHDK and CDR2 SYGVNS. The V segment lost 0 bases and the J segment 2 bases; nucleotides outside the gene matches: 5. The CDR3 spells CASSEYADRGPYEQYF. The CDR3 nucleotides read TGTGCCAGCAGTGAATACGCGGACAGGGGCCCCTACGAGCAGTACTTC.

This clone was detected only a few times. The rearrangement links TRBV3-1 (or the pseudogene TRBV3-2) to TRBJ1-1; 10 bases are shared with TRBD1. From germline, CDR1 is LGHDT and CDR2 YNNKEL (reference sequence). V lost 3 bases and J lost 11; bases outside the gene matches: 9. There are 14 residues in the CDR3. The CDR3 nucleotides read TGTGCCAGCAGCCAGGGACAGGGGAGGGAAACGGCTTTCTTT. Translated, it gives CASSQGQGRETAFF.

The genes are TRBV18 and TRBJ1-3, with 8 bases fitting TRBD1. The CDR3 is made up of 14 amino acids. Germline V gene data show CDR1 as KGHSH and CDR2 as LQKENI. Trimming removed 4 bases from V and 5 bases from J; junction bases left unmatched: 4. As DNA, the CDR3 is TGTGCCAGCTCACGGGGACAGGCTCGAAACACCATATATTTT. Translating it yields CASSRGQARNTIYF. The whole variable domain, remainder taken from reference TRBV18 and TRBJ1-3, is NAGVMQNPRHLVRRRGQEARLRCSPMKGHSHVYWYRQLPEEGLKFMVYLQKENIIDESGMPKERFSAEFPKEGPSILRIQQVVRGDSAAYFCASSRGQARNTIYFGEGSWLTVV.

The DNA of the CDR3 is TGTGCCAGCAGCTTAGCGGAGTCGGGGGGGAACAATGAGCAGTTCTTC. Its protein product is CASSLAESGGNNEQFF. The rearrangement joins TRBV7-6 to TRBJ2-1, with 8 bases fitting TRBD2. With V trimmed by 0 bases and J by 5 bases, 6 bases remained unmatched. In germline, CDR1 is SGHVS, CDR2 FNYEAQ. This CDR3 is 16 amino acids long.

This rearrangement joins TRBV4-1 to TRBJ1-2; 8 bases line up with TRBD1. From germline, CDR1 is MGHRA and CDR2 YSYEKL. There are 16 residues in the CDR3. Trimming took 2 bases from V and 4 from J; bases not matched to a gene: 9. The CDR3 spells CASSQIEGQAGYGYTF. CDR3 sequence (DNA): TGCGCCAGCAGCCAAATCGAGGGACAGGCTGGCTATGGCTACACCTTC.

The rearrangement joins TRBV12-3 or TRBV12-4 to TRBJ2-5, with 7 positions matching TRBD1. The CDR3 loop spans 13 amino acids. The V and J ends lost 7 bases and 1 base, in that order; junction bases with no gene match: 3. CDR3 in amino acids: CASTGTAQETQYF. DNA for the CDR3: TGTGCCAGCACCGGGACAGCCCAAGAGACCCAGTACTTC.

The chain recombines TRBV19 with TRBJ1-6; 11 bases align to TRBD1. The CDR3 spans 14 residues. V trimming: 6 bases; J trimming: 10 bases; junction bases outside the gene matches: 5. Per the germline V gene, CDR1 is LNHDA and CDR2 is SQIVND (reference sequence). This CDR3 reads CASRTGTGGSPLHF. For the CDR3, the DNA is TGTGCCAGTAGGACCGGGACAGGGGGATCACCCCTCCACTTT.

This clone was picked up a small number of times. The chain joins TRBV7-6 to TRBJ2-5; D gene uncertain. The CDR3 spans 15 residues. Trimming pared 3 bases from V and 5 bases from J, leaving 16 bases between. Germline V gives CDR1 SGHVS, CDR2 FNYEAQ. The DNA for the CDR3 is TGTGCCAGCAGCTTGGCCTTGGTCAACGGGGAGACCCAGTACTTC. Encoded protein: CASSLALVNGETQYF. The full variable domain, completed using reference TRBV7-6 and TRBJ2-5, is GAGVSQSPRYKVTKRGQDVALRCDPISGHVSLYWYRQALGQGPEFLTYFNYEAQQDKSGLPNDRFSAERPEGSISTLTIQRTEQRDSAMYRCASSLALVNGETQYFGPGTRLLVL.

V usage is TRBV2 and J usage is TRBJ1-3; unclear D gene. Trimming pared 7 bases from V and 3 bases from J, leaving 16 bases between. Germline assignment: CDR1 SNHLY and CDR2 FYNNEI. The CDR3 is 15 amino acids. CDR3 coding DNA: TGTGCCAGCACTCGAGGGCGGGATATTGGAAACACCATATATTTT. It specifies CASTRGRDIGNTIYF.

The J gene is TRBJ1-2, the V gene TRBV19; the match to TRBD1 covers 8 bases. CDR3 size: 16 residues. Per the germline V gene, CDR1 is LNHDA and CDR2 is SQIVND (reference sequence). Trimming removed 5 bases from V and 2 bases from J; junction bases left unmatched: 10. The CDR3 protein is CASSPRGQGANYGYTF. The CDR3 DNA follows: TGTGCCAGTAGTCCCCGGGGCCAGGGGGCCAACTATGGCTACACCTTC.

The chain recombines TRBV11-2 with TRBJ1-2; D unresolved. Between the trimmed V and J ends, which lost 0 bases and 3 bases, there was a span of 11 bases. The CDR3 covers 15 residues. Germline-derived CDR1 and CDR2 are SGHAT and FQNNGV. The CDR3 spells CASSLEPGSYYGYTF. The CDR3 DNA reads as TGTGCCAGCAGCTTAGAACCAGGTAGTTACTATGGCTACACCTTC. The whole variable domain, filled in from reference TRBV11-2 and TRBJ1-2, reads EAGVAQSPRYKIIEKRQSVAFWCNPISGHATLYWYQQILGQGPKLLIQFQNNGVVDDSQLPKDRFSAERLKGVDSTLKIQPAKLEDSAVYLCASSLEPGSYYGYTFGSGTRLTVV.

This clone was seen only once. V and J are TRBV7-9 and TRBJ2-1; 8 bases are shared with TRBD1. The length of the CDR3 is 14 residues. In germline, CDR1 is SEHNR, CDR2 FQNEAQ (reference sequence). V lost 5 bases to trimming and J lost 4 bases; unmatched junction nucleotides: 4. The CDR3 loop is CASSPGQEYNEQFF. The CDR3 DNA follows: TGTGCCAGCAGCCCGGGACAGGAGTACAATGAGCAGTTCTTC.

This chain uses TRBV7-9 with TRBJ1-1; TRBD1 aligns across 7 bases. The trim removed 3 bases at V and 5 bases at J, leaving 6 bases unmatched. The CDR3 is 14 residues long. In germline, CDR1 is SEHNR, CDR2 FQNEAQ (reference sequence). The CDR3 DNA reads TGTGCCAGCAGCTTTAGGACAGGCGGGACTGAAGCTTTCTTT. Translating gives CASSFRTGGTEAFF.

This chain uses TRBV2 with TRBJ1-5, with D possibly TRBD1 on 6 matching bases. There are 14 residues in the CDR3. CDR1 SNHLY and CDR2 FYNNEI come from the germline V gene. V was cut by 6 bases and J by 6 bases, with 15 bases left in between. CDR3 sequence reads: CASSTLGHPQPQHF. In DNA form, the CDR3 reads TGTGCCAGCAGCACCCTGGGACATCCTCAGCCCCAGCATTTT.

The gene calls are TRBV10-2 and TRBJ2-3, with D possibly TRBD2 on 6 matching bases. Trimming removed 3 bases at V and 2 bases at J, with 15 bases between. Germline V gives CDR1 WSHSY, CDR2 SAAADI. CDR3 length equals 16 residues. CDR3 bases: TGCGCCAGCAGTGAAGGGACTCGATTTACCACAGATACGCAGTATTTT. This sequence encodes CASSEGTRFTTDTQYF.

CDR3 in amino acids: CASSSYRERTTEAFF. The CDR3 DNA reads TGTGCCAGCAGCTCGTACAGGGAGCGGACCACTGAAGCTTTCTTT. This chain joins TRBV9 and TRBJ1-1, with D possibly TRBD1 on 6 matching bases. CDR1 is SGDLS and CDR2 is YYNGEE in the germline V gene. The V gene lost 4 bases and the J gene lost 4 bases, with 17 bases spanning the gap. CDR3 size: 15 residues.